This entry lists 7 T cell receptor beta chains sequenced from one sample in a study of cytomegalovirus exposure and HLA in healthy donors. The PCR used 60 Vbeta and 13 Jbeta primers. This table comes from immunoSEQ multiplex PCR, and its TCRdb copy is limited to in-frame clones, with some not included. The table records approximately 100,000 clones, more than 75% of them present only once. Sequencing was carried out using PBMCs. The receptors come from a young woman in good health and CMV-seropositive.

V usage is TRBV5-5 and J usage is TRBJ2-7, with a weak D call TRBD2 (5 bases). The length of the CDR3 is 14 residues. Germline lookup yields CDR1 SGHKS and CDR2 YYEKEE (reference sequence). The V and J ends lost 4 bases and 6 bases respectively, with 17 bases between them. This CDR3 is CASSPDWQVFEQYF. For the CDR3, the DNA is TGTGCCAGCAGCCCGGACTGGCAGGTTTTCGAGCAGTACTTC.

With respect to this clone: Within the sample, other DNA sequences also encode this same CDR3. The gene calls are TRBV11-2 and TRBJ2-7, with 7 bases matching TRBD2. V shed 1 base and J 3 bases; nucleotides not matched to a gene: 6. The CDR3 extends over 15 amino acids. CDR1 and CDR2 (germline): SGHAT, FQNNGV. This CDR3 is CASSLAGGGNYEQYF. The CDR3 coding sequence is TGTGCCAGCAGCTTAGCGGGGGGAGGGAACTACGAGCAGTACTTC.

The sample holds a few counts of this clone. The V call is TRBV6-5, the J call TRBJ2-1; 10 bases line up with TRBD1. From germline, CDR1 is MNHEY and CDR2 SVGAGI. V lost 2 bases, J lost 10 bases, and 5 bases stayed unmatched. The CDR3 has 14 residues. CDR3 residues: CASSYGTGAHEQFF. DNA of the CDR3: TGTGCCAGCAGTTACGGGACAGGGGCCCACGAGCAGTTCTTC.

The V call is TRBV28, the J call TRBJ2-7; 7 bases map to TRBD1. The germline CDR1 and CDR2 sequences are MDHEN and SYDVKM. The CDR3 is 16 residues long. After removal of 6 bases from V and 5 bases from J, the junction contained 16 bases not matched to a gene. Here the CDR3 DNA reads TGTGCCAGCAGGTCCGCCGGATCGACAGGGAAGAACGAGCAGTACTTC. Residues: CASRSAGSTGKNEQYF.

This clone has only a few counts. The J gene is TRBJ2-1, the V gene TRBV2; 9 bases map to TRBD2. This CDR3 spans 13 amino acids. Germline V gene sequence: CDR1 SNHLY, CDR2 FYNNEI. V shed 6 bases, J shed 13 bases, and the junction held 10 bases outside the gene matches. As DNA, the CDR3 is TGTGCCAGCAGCACCACGGGAGCGGGAGGACAGTTCTTC. The encoded protein is CASSTTGAGGQFF.

V usage is TRBV6-5 and J usage is TRBJ2-7; 11 positions match TRBD1. The germline gives CDR1 MNHEY, CDR2 SVGAGI. This CDR3 region has 15 residues. The V and J ends lost 2 bases and 3 bases, in that order; junction bases with no gene match: 3. The chain's CDR3 is CASSYRDRGDYEQYF. The CDR3, as DNA: TGTGCCAGCAGTTACCGGGACAGGGGGGACTACGAGCAGTACTTC.

The chain carries TRBV14 and TRBJ1-5; 8 positions match TRBD1. The CDR3 is 15 amino acids. In germline, CDR1 is SGHDN, CDR2 FVKESK. The V segment lost 4 bases and the J segment 2 bases; nucleotides outside the gene matches: 4. CDR3 protein: CASSRGQVGNQPQHF. The CDR3 bases are TGTGCCAGCAGCCGGGGACAGGTGGGCAATCAGCCCCAGCATTTT.